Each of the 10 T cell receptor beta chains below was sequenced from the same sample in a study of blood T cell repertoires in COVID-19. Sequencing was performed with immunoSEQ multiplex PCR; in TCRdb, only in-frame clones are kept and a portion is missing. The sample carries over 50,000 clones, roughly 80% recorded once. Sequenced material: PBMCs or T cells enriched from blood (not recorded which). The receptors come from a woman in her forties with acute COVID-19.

The CDR3 protein is CASRPSRREQYF. In nucleotides, the CDR3 is TGTGCCAGCAGGCCGTCGCGAAGAGAGCAGTACTTC. This chain uses TRBV28 with TRBJ2-7; no definite D call. Trimming took 6 bases from V and 7 from J, leaving 13 bases between them. This CDR3 region has 12 residues. Per the germline V gene, CDR1 is MDHEN and CDR2 is SYDVKM.

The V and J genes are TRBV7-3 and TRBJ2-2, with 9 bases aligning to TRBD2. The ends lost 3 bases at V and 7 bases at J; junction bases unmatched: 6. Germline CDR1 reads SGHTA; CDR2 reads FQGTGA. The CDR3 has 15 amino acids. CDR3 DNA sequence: TGTGCCAGCAGCTTTAGCGGGAGAAGTGGCGGGGAGCTGTTTTTT. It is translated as CASSFSGRSGGELFF.

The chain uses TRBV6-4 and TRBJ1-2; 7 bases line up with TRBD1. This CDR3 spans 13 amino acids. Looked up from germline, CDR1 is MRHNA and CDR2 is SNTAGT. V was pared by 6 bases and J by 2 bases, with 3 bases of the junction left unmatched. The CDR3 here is CASRGGQNYGYTF. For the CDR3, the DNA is TGTGCCAGCAGAGGGGGACAGAACTATGGCTACACCTTC.

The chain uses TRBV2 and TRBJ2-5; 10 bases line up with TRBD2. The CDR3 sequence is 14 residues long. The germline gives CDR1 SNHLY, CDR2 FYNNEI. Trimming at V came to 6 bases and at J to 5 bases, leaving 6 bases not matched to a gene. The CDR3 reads CASRPGTSAETQYF. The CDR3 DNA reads TGTGCCAGCAGGCCCGGGACTAGCGCTGAGACCCAGTACTTC.

Here the CDR3 DNA reads TGTGCCAGTAGTATCCTTTGGGGGACAGCGAACACCGGGGAGCTGTTTTTT. It encodes CASSILWGTANTGELFF. This chain links TRBV19 with TRBJ2-2; TRBD1 matches 7 bases. The length of the CDR3 is 17 residues. Germline values: CDR1 LNHDA, CDR2 SQIVND (reference sequence). Losses at the gene ends were 3 bases for V and 0 bases for J; bases not matched to a gene: 7. The variable domain in full, with the rest retrieved from reference TRBV19 and TRBJ2-2, is DGGITQSPKYLFRKEGQNVTLSCEQNLNHDAMYWYRQDPGQGLRLIYYSQIVNDFQKGDIAEGYSVSREKKESFPLTVTSAQKNPTAFYLCASSILWGTANTGELFFGEGSRLTVL.

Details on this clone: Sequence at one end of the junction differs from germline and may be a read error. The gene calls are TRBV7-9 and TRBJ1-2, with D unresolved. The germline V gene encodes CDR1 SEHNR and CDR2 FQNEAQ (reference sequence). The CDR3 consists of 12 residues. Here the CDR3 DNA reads TGTGCCAGCAGCTTATCTAACGATGGCTACACCTTC. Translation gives CASSLSNDGYTF.

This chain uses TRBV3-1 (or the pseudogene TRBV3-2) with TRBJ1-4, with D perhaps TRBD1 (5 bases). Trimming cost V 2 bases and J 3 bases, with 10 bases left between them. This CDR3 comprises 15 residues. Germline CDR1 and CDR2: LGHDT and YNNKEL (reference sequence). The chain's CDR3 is CASSQLAGPNEKLFF. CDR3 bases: TGTGCCAGCAGCCAACTGGCAGGGCCTAATGAAAAACTGTTTTTT.

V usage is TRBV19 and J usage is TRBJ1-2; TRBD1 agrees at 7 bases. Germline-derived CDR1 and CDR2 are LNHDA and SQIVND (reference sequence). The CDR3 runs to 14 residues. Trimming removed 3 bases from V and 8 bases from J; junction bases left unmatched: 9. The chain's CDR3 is CASSITGDGPGYTF. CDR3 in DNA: TGTGCCAGTAGTATCACAGGGGATGGCCCCGGCTACACCTTC.

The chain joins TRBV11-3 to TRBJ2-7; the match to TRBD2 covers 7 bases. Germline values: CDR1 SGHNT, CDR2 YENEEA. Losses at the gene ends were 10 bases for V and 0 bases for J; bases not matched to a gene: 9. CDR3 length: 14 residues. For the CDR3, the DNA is TGTGCCATCGAAAGCGGGAACTACTCCTACGAGCAGTACTTC. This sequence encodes CAIESGNYSYEQYF.

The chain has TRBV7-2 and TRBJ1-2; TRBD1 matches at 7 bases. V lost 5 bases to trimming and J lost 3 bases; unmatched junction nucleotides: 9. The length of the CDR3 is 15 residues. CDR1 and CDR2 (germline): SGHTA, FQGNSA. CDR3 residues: CASSAETGTHYGYTF. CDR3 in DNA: TGTGCCAGCAGCGCTGAGACAGGGACCCACTATGGCTACACCTTC.